Below, one TCR beta chain is given with its context. Its antigen is unknown. The sample holds no much larger clone one base away, and base qualities are not on file. This specimen belongs to a study of OX40 agonist ivuxolimab in advanced cancers. Notes on the research overall: Ivuxolimab was an agonistic, fully human IgG2 monoclonal antibody directed against OX40 (CD134), a costimulatory receptor. Intravenous ivuxolimab was administered to patients every 2 weeks at six dose levels: 0.01, 0.1, 0.3, 1.5, 3 and 10 mg/kg. Among the roughly 50 dose-escalation patients, around 20 had hepatocellular carcinoma, 15 or so melanoma, 9 renal cell carcinoma and 9 head and neck cancer. The dose-escalation cohort was around 84% male with a mean age of roughly 62 years, ranging from about 20 to 80. Patients were allowed to have had prior anti-PD-1, anti-PD-L1 or anti-CTLA-4 therapy, and around 40% of the dose-escalation patients had previously received checkpoint inhibitors. Partial responses occurred in three dose-escalation patients, of whom one had hepatocellular carcinoma and two had cutaneous melanoma. Peripheral TCRbeta sequencing was intended to test whether TCR sequence diversity was altered and clonal T-cell expansion was caused by ivuxolimab. The paper reports the monotherapy dose-escalation portion (N of about 47 patients) of the phase I ivuxolimab trial.

Patients with autoimmune disease history or receiving systemic immunosuppression were excluded from the trial. Peripheral blood for TCR sequencing was drawn from every dose cohort at baseline, at cycle 4 day 1 and at cycle 7 day 1. Samples were obtained from an open-label, multicenter, first-in-human phase I dose-escalation trial of ivuxolimab. The trial enrolled adults with locally advanced or metastatic head and neck squamous cell, hepatocellular, melanoma or renal cell carcinoma. Before TCR sequencing, CD4+ and CD8+ T cells were separately sorted from peripheral blood. Including cysteine and valine, the CDR3 has 13 amino acids. Left in the record is the CDR3 DNA by itself, 39 bases read in frame from the first base. What the work shows at the level of the full study, not this receptor alone: After ivuxolimab, expanded clones were on average more numerous among CD8+ T cells than among CD4+ T cells. Low levels of normalized T-cell clonal expansion were also seen in some patients who did not respond. Clonal expansion of both CD4+ and CD8+ blood T cells was observed from baseline to week 6 at doses 0.1 to 3.0 mg/kg. The antigen specificity of the clonally expanded peripheral T cells was not determined. Partial responders in the 0.1-3.0 mg/kg groups had among the lowest normalized peripheral clonal expansion, especially among CD8+ T cells.

Genomic DNA was extracted from sorted cells for sequencing of the TCRbeta CDR3 region. TCRbeta CDR3 regions were sequenced using the immunoSEQ Assay. TCRdb took this table from immuneACCESS and kept in-frame rearrangements with V and J called. Such tables lack part of the clones; where checked against another copy, unresolved V genes explain under half of the gap, and the rest is unexplained. This sample comprises 35,000 to 45,000 clones, about 80% of them detected only once. Together, the top ten hold over 20% of the sample. Source: CD4+ or CD8+ T cells sorted from blood, taken in a trial of the OX40 agonist ivuxolimab. The TCR comes from an adult with an advanced solid tumor such as melanoma, head and neck, liver or kidney cancer. This chain joins TRBV21-1 to TRBJ2-7; the table's D call of TRBD1 was not tested on the DNA. TRBV21-1 has pseudogene status. The CDR3 sequence is CASSRTGLYEQYV. The DNA sequence is given as TGTGCCAGCAGCAGGACAGGCCTATACGAGCAGTACGTC.